Each of the 5 T cell receptor beta chains below was sequenced from the same sample in a study of technical replicates of blood from a handful of donors. Here immunoSEQ multiplex PCR was the method, and the copy in TCRdb shows in-frame clones only, minus some. The data contain 60,000 or so clones, more than 75% of them seen just once; the ten biggest clones take up about 5%. The specimen sequenced was PBMCs. These TCRs come from a human donor in good health. Some clones in this sample may be carry-over from other donors' samples.

V gene TRBV28 combines with J gene TRBJ2-2; no definite D call. The CDR3 is 12 amino acids. Per the germline V gene, CDR1 is MDHEN and CDR2 is SYDVKM. V was pared by 2 bases and J by 6 bases, with 4 bases between. The CDR3 DNA sequence: TGTGCCAGCAGTTTAACGGCCGGGGAGCTGTTTTTT. This encodes CASSLTAGELFF.

V gene TRBV6-4 combines with J gene TRBJ2-4; a possible D gene is TRBD2 (5 bases). V was clipped by 0 bases and J by 8 bases, with 8 bases between them. Germline CDR1 is MRHNA and CDR2 is SNTAGT. CDR3 size: 13 residues. The CDR3 loop reads CASSDSIGDIQYF. DNA for the CDR3: TGTGCCAGCAGTGACTCAATCGGGGACATTCAGTACTTC.

This clone was seen once. The CDR3 DNA follows: TGTGCCAGCAGCCCGACGGGAGCGGGGGGTGTTTGGGCAGATACGCAGTATTTT. Translated: CASSPTGAGGVWADTQYF. The chain combines TRBV7-7 with TRBJ2-3, with TRBD2 matching 9 bases. Germline V gene sequence: CDR1 SSHAT, CDR2 FNYEAQ (reference sequence). There are 18 residues in the CDR3. V trimming: 5 bases; J trimming: 4 bases; junction bases outside the gene matches: 16.

The chain combines TRBV29-1 with TRBJ1-1, with D uncertain. The germline V and J ends were trimmed by 7 bases and 5 bases, with 20 bases remaining between them. Germline V gene lookup returns CDR1 SQVTM and CDR2 ANQGSEA. The CDR3 extends over 14 amino acids. CDR3 DNA sequence: TGCAGCGGCCATCGACCGGGGAAGGAGACTGAAGCTTTCTTT. Its protein product is CSGHRPGKETEAFF.

The CDR3 region is CASSLATGFTDTQYF. The CDR3 coding sequence is TGTGCCAGCAGCTTAGCGACAGGGTTCACAGATACGCAGTATTTT. The chain is built from TRBV7-9 and TRBJ2-3, with 7 positions matching TRBD1. The CDR3 loop spans 15 amino acids. Germline CDR1 SEHNR, CDR2 FQNEAQ (reference sequence). With 0 bases clipped from V and 2 bases from J, the junction kept 2 bases outside the gene matches.